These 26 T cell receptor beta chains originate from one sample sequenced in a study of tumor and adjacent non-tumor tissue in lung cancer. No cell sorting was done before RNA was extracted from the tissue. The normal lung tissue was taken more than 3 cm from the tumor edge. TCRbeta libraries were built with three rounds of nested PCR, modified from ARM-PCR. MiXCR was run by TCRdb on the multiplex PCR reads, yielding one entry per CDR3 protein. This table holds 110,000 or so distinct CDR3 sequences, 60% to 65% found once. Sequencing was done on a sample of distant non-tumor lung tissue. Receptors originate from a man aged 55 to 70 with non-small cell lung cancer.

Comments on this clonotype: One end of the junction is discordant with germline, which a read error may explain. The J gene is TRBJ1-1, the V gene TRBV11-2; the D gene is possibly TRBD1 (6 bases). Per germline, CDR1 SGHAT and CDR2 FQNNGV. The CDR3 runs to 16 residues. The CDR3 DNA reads TGTGCCAGCAACTTATTAGGGGGGGGCATGAGCACTGAAGCTTTCTTT. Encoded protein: CASNLLGGGMSTEAFF. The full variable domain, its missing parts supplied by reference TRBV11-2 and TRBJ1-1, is EAGVAQSPRYKIIEKRQSVAFWCNPISGHATLYWYQQILGQGPKLLIQFQNNGVVDDSQLPKDRFSAERLKGVDSTLKIQPAKLEDSAVYLCASNLLGGGMSTEAFFGQGTRLTVV.

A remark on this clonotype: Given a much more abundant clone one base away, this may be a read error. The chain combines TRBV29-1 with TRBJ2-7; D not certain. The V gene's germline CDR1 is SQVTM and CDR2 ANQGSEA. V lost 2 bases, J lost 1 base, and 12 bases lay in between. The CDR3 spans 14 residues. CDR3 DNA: TGCAGCGTTGAACTAAGGGCAGAGTCCTACGAGCAGTACTTC. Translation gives CSVELRAESYEQYF.

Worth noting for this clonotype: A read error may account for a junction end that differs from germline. Written as DNA, the CDR3 is TGCGCCAGCATCCAAGAAGCAACAGGGAGCATAGCCAAAAACACTCAGTACTTC. Its translation: CASIQEATGSIAKNTQYF. This chain connects TRBV4-1 to TRBJ2-4; tentative D call: TRBD1 (6 bases). Germline V gene data show CDR1 as MGHRA and CDR2 as YSYEKL. CDR3 size: 18 residues.

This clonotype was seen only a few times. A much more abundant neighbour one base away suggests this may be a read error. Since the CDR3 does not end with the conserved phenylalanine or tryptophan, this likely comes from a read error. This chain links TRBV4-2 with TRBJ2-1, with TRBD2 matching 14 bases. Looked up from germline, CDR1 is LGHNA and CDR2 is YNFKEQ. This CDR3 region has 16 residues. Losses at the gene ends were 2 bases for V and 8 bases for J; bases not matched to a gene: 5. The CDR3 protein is CASSQTGTSGSDEQFS. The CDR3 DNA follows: TGTGCCAGCAGCCAAACCGGGACTAGCGGGAGTGATGAGCAGTTCTCC.

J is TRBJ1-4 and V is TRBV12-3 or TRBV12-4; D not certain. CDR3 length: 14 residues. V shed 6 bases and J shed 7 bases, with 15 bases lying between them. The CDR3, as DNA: TGTGCCAGCAGATTCTGGCTAGGTACTGAAAAACTGTTTTTT. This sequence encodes CASRFWLGTEKLFF.

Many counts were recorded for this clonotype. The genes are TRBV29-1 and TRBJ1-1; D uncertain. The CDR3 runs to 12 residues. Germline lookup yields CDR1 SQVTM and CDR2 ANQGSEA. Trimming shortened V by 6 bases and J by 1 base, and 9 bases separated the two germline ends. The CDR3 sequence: CSVDIWNTEAFF. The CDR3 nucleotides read TGCAGCGTAGACATATGGAACACTGAAGCTTTCTTT.

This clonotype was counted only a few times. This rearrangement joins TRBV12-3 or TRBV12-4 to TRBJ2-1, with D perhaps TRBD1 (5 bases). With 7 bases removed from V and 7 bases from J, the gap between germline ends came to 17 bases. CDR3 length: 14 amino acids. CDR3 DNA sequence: TGTGCCAGCACTTCAAGACAGCGTGGGAATGAGCAGTTCTTC. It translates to CASTSRQRGNEQFF.

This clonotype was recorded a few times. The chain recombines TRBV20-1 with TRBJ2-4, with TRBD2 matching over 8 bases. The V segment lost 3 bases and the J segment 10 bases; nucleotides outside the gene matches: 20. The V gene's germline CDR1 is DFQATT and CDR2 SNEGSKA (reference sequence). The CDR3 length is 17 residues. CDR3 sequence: CSASAPRGKRESPIQYF. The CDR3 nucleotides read TGCAGTGCTAGCGCCCCTCGGGGGAAGCGGGAGTCCCCGATTCAGTACTTC.

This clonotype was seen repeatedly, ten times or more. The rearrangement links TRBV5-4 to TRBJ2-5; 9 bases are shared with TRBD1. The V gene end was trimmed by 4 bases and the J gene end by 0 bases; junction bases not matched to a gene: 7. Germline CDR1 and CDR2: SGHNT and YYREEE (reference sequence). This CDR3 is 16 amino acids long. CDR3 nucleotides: TGTGCCAGCAGCGCCCCGGGACAGGGATACCAAGAGACCCAGTACTTC. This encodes CASSAPGQGYQETQYF.

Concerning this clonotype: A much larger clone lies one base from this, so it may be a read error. The CDR3 coding sequence is TGTACCAGCAGCTTAGGGCTAGCGGGGGGGATCGTGCAGTTCTTC. It codes for CTSSLGLAGGIVQFF. The chain uses TRBV11-2 and TRBJ2-1; TRBD2 aligns across 12 bases. CDR1 SGHAT and CDR2 FQNNGV come from the germline V gene. CDR3 size: 15 residues.

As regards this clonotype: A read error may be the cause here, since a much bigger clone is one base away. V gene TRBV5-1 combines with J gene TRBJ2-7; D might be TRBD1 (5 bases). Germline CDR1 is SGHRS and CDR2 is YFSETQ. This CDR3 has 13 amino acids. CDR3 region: CASSPQDRGEQCF. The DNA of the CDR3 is TGCGCCAGCAGCCCACAGGATAGGGGCGAGCAGTGCTTC.

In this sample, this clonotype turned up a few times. This chain's CDR3 is CATSDFTVDTQYF. CDR3 nucleotides: TGTGCCACCAGTGATTTTACCGTGGATACGCAGTATTTT. The J gene is TRBJ2-3, the V gene TRBV24-1; D not resolved. Trimming removed 1 base at V and 6 bases at J, with 7 bases between. Germline V gives CDR1 KGHDR, CDR2 SFDVKD. The CDR3 sequence is 13 residues long.

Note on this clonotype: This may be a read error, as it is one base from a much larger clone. DNA for the CDR3: TGCAGTGCTATACTAGCGGGAGAAGGGGGGACCCAGTACTTC. Its protein is CSAILAGEGGTQYF. The rearrangement joins TRBV20-1 to TRBJ2-5, with 11 nucleotides matching TRBD2. The CDR3 runs to 14 residues. Germline trimming cut 4 bases from V and 7 bases from J; bases unmatched to any gene: 8. Looked up from germline, CDR1 is DFQATT and CDR2 is SNEGSKA (reference sequence).

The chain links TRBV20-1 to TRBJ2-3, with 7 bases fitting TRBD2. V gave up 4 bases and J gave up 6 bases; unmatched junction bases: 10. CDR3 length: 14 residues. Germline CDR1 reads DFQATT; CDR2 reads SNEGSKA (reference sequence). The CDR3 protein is CSAKLADGPDTQYF. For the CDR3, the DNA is TGCAGTGCTAAGCTAGCGGATGGGCCGGATACGCAGTATTTT.

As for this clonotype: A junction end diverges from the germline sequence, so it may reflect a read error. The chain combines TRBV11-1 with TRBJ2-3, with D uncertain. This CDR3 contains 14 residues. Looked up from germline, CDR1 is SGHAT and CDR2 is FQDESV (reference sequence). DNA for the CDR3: TGTGTCAGCAGCTTAGCCTGCTACACATATACGCAGTATTTT. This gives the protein CVSSLACYTYTQYF.

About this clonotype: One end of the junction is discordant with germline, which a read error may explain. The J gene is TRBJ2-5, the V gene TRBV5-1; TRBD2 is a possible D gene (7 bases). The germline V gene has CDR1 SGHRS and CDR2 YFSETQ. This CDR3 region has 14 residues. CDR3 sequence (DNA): TGCGCTAGCAGCTTTATCGGGGGGCAAGAGAGCCAGTACTTC. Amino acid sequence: CASSFIGGQESQYF.

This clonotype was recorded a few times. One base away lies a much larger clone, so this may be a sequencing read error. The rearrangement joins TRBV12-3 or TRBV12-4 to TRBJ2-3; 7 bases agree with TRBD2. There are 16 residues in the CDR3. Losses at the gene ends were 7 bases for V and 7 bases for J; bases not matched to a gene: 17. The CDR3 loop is CASTFAPSAGVYTQYF. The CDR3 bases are TGTGCCAGCACTTTTGCCCCATCTGCGGGAGTGTATACGCAGTATTTT.

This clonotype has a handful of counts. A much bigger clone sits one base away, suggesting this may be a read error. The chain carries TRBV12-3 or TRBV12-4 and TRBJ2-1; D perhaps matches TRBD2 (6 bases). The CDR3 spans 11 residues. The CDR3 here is CACRRDNEQFF. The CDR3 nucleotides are TGTGCCTGCAGGAGGGACAATGAGCAGTTCTTC.

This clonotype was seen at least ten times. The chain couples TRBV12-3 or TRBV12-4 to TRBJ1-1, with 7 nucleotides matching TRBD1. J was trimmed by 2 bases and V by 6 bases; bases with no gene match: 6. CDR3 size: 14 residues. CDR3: CASRLTGVNTEAFF. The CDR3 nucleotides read TGTGCCAGCAGACTCACAGGGGTCAACACTGAAGCTTTCTTT.

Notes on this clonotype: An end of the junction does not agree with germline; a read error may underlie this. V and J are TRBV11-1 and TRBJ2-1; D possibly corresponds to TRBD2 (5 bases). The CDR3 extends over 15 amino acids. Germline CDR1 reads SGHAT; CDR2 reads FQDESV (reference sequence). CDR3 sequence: CACSLVGVFLHEQFF. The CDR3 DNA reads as TGTGCCTGCAGCTTAGTCGGGGTGTTTCTCCATGAGCAGTTCTTC.

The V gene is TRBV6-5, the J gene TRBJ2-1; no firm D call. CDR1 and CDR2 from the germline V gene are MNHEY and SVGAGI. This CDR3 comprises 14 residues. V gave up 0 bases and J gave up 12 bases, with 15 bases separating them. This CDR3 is CASSYSVPASGQFF. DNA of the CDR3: TGTGCCAGCAGTTACTCGGTACCGGCTTCTGGGCAGTTCTTC.

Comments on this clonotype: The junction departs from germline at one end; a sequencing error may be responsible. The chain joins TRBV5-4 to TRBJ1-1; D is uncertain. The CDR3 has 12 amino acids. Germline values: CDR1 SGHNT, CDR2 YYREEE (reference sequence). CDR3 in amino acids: CASSLANTEDFF. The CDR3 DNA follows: TGTGCCAGCAGTTTAGCTAACACTGAAGATTTCTTT.

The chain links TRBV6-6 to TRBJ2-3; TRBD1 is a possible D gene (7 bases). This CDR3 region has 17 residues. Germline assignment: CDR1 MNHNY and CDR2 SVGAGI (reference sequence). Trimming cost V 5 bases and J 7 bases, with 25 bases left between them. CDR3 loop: CASSPGGRQGFTHTQYF. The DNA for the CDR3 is TGTGCCAGCAGTCCTGGAGGGCGACAGGGCTTCACGCATACGCAGTATTTT.

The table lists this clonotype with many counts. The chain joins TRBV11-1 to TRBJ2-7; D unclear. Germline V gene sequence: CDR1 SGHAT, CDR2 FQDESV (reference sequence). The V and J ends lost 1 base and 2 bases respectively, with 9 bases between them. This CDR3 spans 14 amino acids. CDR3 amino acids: CASSLGNGPYEQYF. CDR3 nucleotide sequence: TGTGCCAGCAGCTTAGGTAACGGGCCCTACGAGCAGTACTTC.

The CDR3 bases are TGTGCCAGGAGCACAGCGGGACATGGGCGTTACGAGCAGTACTTC. It specifies CARSTAGHGRYEQYF. This chain links TRBV11-1 with TRBJ2-7, with D perhaps TRBD2 (7 bases). Trimming pared 9 bases from V and 4 bases from J, leaving 22 bases between. There are 15 residues in the CDR3. CDR1 and CDR2 from the germline V gene are SGHAT and FQDESV (reference sequence). Looking up the rest from reference TRBV11-1 and TRBJ2-7 gives the full variable domain: EAEVAQSPRYKITEKSQAVAFWCDPISGHATLYWYRQILGQGPELLVQFQDESVVDDSQLPKDRFSAERLKGVDSTLKIQPAELGDSAMYLCARSTAGHGRYEQYFGPGTRLTVT.

The CDR3 protein is CSVAWQMVTHEQFF. The CDR3 DNA is TGCAGCGTTGCCTGGCAGATGGTGACTCATGAGCAGTTCTTC. The genes are TRBV29-1 and TRBJ2-1, with D unresolved. The CDR3 runs to 14 residues. V was trimmed by 4 bases and J by 8 bases, leaving 18 bases between them. Germline CDR1 is SQVTM and CDR2 is ANQGSEA.